This TCR beta chain was identified during a study of blood T cell repertoires in COVID-19. Study information: Specimens from acute and convalescent COVID-19 originated in the United States, Italy and Spain. PBMCs, B-cell-depleted T cells, or T cells were the source of the cDNA or gDNA that made up the material.

Original handling: Amplifying reference gene primers gave estimates of nucleated cell counts. Measured with immunoSEQ multiplex PCR; TCRdb has only the in-frame clones, and not every one. V and J calls plus clone size are reproduced from that table; the DNA served to infer D and trimming. Counted here are approximately 410,000 clones, just over 85% occurring once; the ten biggest clones make up more than 1.4%. The V gene's germline CDR1 is LGHDT and CDR2 YNNKEL (reference sequence). The CDR3 consists of 16 residues. V lost 4 bases, J lost 2 bases, and 3 bases stayed unmatched. The sequencing input was peripheral blood. This chain connects TRBV3-1 (or the pseudogene TRBV3-2) to TRBJ2-3, with 13 bases lining up with TRBD2. This TCR was recovered from a woman in her twenties or thirties with active or convalescent COVID-19. CDR3 nucleotide sequence: TGTGCCAGCAGCCCCACTAGCGGGGGGGCCACAGATACGCAGTATTTT. Amino acid sequence: CASSPTSGGATDTQYF.